A selection of T cell receptor beta chains follows, all from one sample in a study of long-term antiretroviral therapy in people with HIV. Data came from immunoSEQ multiplex PCR; TCRdb stores just in-frame clones and leaves some out. This sample has about 23,000 clones, with approximately 88% found just once. Sequenced material: unsorted PBMCs, taken around 4.3 years after starting antiretroviral therapy. These receptors were taken from a man aged 25-45 years with HIV. CDR3s include the opening cysteine and the closing phenylalanine or tryptophan. A D gene is named only where the DNA matches it firmly. A row's size may be missing; if present it is once, few, many or a size class.

V gene: TRBV7-3; clone size: few; J gene: TRBJ2-2; D gene: .; CDR3 protein: CASSLTGELFF; CDR3 DNA: TGTGCCAGCAGCTTGACCGGGGAGCTGTTTTTT
V gene: TRBV11-2; clone size: .; J gene: TRBJ2-7; D gene: TRBD2; CDR3 protein: CASSLGTSGGWEQYF; CDR3 DNA: TGTGCCAGCAGCTTAGGGACTAGCGGTGGTTGGGAGCAGTACTTC
V gene: TRBV5-4; clone size: .; J gene: TRBJ1-6; D gene: .; CDR3 protein: CASSLWEGYNSPLHF; CDR3 DNA: TGTGCCAGCAGCTTATGGGAAGGGTATAATTCACCCCTCCACTTT
V gene: TRBV28; clone size: once; J gene: TRBJ2-2; D gene: .; CDR3 protein: CASSFHGSGIGELFF; CDR3 DNA: TGTGCCAGCAGTTTCCACGGGAGTGGGATCGGGGAGCTGTTTTTT
V gene: TRBV7-9; clone size: .; J gene: TRBJ2-1; D gene: .; CDR3 protein: CASSTIRSSSYNEQFF; CDR3 DNA: TGTGCCAGCAGCACAATCCGGTCGAGCTCCTACAATGAGCAGTTCTTC
V gene: TRBV27; clone size: .; J gene: TRBJ1-5; D gene: .; CDR3 protein: CASSRKYPTEYSNQPQHF; CDR3 DNA: TGTGCCAGCAGTCGCAAATACCCTACAGAGTATAGCAATCAGCCCCAGCATTTT
V gene: TRBV6-5; clone size: few; J gene: TRBJ2-7; D gene: .; CDR3 protein: CASSSTRGAYEQYF; CDR3 DNA: TGTGCCAGCAGTTCTACCCGGGGAGCCTACGAGCAGTACTTC
V gene: TRBV5-8; clone size: .; J gene: TRBJ2-5; D gene: TRBD2; CDR3 protein: CASYGGVAWETQYF; CDR3 DNA: TGTGCCAGCTACGGGGGGGTTGCGTGGGAGACCCAGTACTTC
V gene: TRBV7-6; clone size: .; J gene: TRBJ1-5; D gene: .; CDR3 protein: CASSPSVGVAQPQHF; CDR3 DNA: TGTGCCAGCAGCCCGTCAGTAGGGGTGGCTCAGCCCCAGCATTTT
V gene: TRBV2; clone size: .; J gene: TRBJ2-2; D gene: TRBD2; CDR3 protein: CASRREAYTGELFF; CDR3 DNA: TGTGCCAGCAGGCGGGAGGCGTACACCGGGGAGCTGTTTTTT